These 24 T cell receptor beta chains originate from one sample sequenced in a study of blood T cell repertoires in COVID-19. The repertoire was sequenced with immunoSEQ multiplex PCR; TCRdb's copy has only in-frame clones and lacks some. The sample yields approximately 230,000 clones, roughly nine tenths seen once. Specimen: peripheral blood. These receptors originate from a man between 18 and 35 years old with active or convalescent COVID-19.

The chain is built from TRBV5-1 and TRBJ1-2, with D unresolved. Trimming shortened V by 5 bases and J by 8 bases, and 13 bases separated the two germline ends. The CDR3 has 12 amino acids. Germline CDR1 and CDR2: SGHRS and YFSETQ. The DNA of the CDR3 is TGCGCCAGCAGAAGCTCCTTAGAGGGCTACACCTTC. This translates into CASRSSLEGYTF. Full variable domain (outside the CDR3, taken from reference TRBV5-1 and TRBJ1-2): KAGVTQTPRYLIKTRGQQVTLSCSPISGHRSVSWYQQTPGQGLQFLFEYFSETQRNKGNFPGRFSGRQFSNSRSEMNVSTLELGDSALYLCASRSSLEGYTFGSGTRLTVV.

This clone was seen a single time. V gene TRBV19 combines with J gene TRBJ2-7, with 7 nucleotides matching TRBD2. Germline assignment: CDR1 LNHDA and CDR2 SQIVND (reference sequence). The CDR3 is made up of 15 amino acids. After removal of 0 bases from V and 3 bases from J, the junction contained 5 bases not matched to a gene. The CDR3 is CASSIDRGGNYEQYF. The CDR3, as DNA: TGTGCCAGTAGTATAGATCGCGGGGGTAACTACGAGCAGTACTTC.

V usage is TRBV7-9 and J usage is TRBJ1-5; D remains unclear. The CDR3 is made up of 13 amino acids. CDR1 is SEHNR and CDR2 is FQNEAQ in the germline V gene (reference sequence). V lost 5 bases, J lost 0 bases, and 5 bases lay in between. The CDR3, as DNA: TGTGCCAGCAGCCCTTTTAGCAATCAGCCCCAGCATTTT. Translated, it gives CASSPFSNQPQHF.

The rearrangement links TRBV19 to TRBJ1-1, with D perhaps TRBD1 (6 bases). CDR1 is LNHDA and CDR2 is SQIVND in the germline V gene (reference sequence). Trimming took off 3 bases at V and 4 bases at J, with 9 bases between the two ends. The CDR3 totals 13 residues. CDR3 amino acids: CASSILGATEAFF. CDR3 DNA sequence: TGTGCCAGTAGTATTCTGGGGGCCACTGAAGCTTTCTTT.

CDR3 amino acids: CASMGSRNTEAFF. CDR3 DNA sequence: TGTGCCAGCATGGGCAGCCGGAACACTGAAGCTTTCTTT. V and J are TRBV2 and TRBJ1-1; unclear D gene. CDR1 and CDR2 from the germline V gene are SNHLY and FYNNEI. V shed 7 bases and J shed 1 base, with 10 bases lying between them. The CDR3 has 13 amino acids. The whole variable domain, remainder taken from reference TRBV2 and TRBJ1-1, is EPEVTQTPSHQVTQMGQEVILRCVPISNHLYFYWYRQILGQKVEFLVSFYNNEISEKSEIFDDQFSVERPDGSNFTLKIRSTKLEDSAMYFCASMGSRNTEAFFGQGTRLTVV.

The gene calls are TRBV27 and TRBJ1-2; 7 nucleotides match TRBD1. CDR3 length: 15 residues. With 7 bases clipped from V and 6 bases from J, the junction kept 14 bases outside the gene matches. Germline loops: CDR1 MNHEY, CDR2 SMNVEV (reference sequence). CDR3 sequence: CASNKGADSGDGYTF. Written as DNA, the CDR3 is TGTGCCAGCAATAAGGGGGCGGACTCAGGGGATGGCTACACCTTC.

In this sample, this clone turned up once. V usage is TRBV29-1 and J usage is TRBJ1-1, with D perhaps TRBD1 (6 bases). V lost 3 bases, J lost 5 bases, and 28 bases lay in between. CDR1 is SQVTM and CDR2 is ANQGSEA in the germline V gene. The CDR3 spans 18 residues. The CDR3 DNA follows: TGCAGCGTTGACCCCTTTGGGGGGACCGACGGGGGGCGAACTGAAGCTTTCTTT. Translated: CSVDPFGGTDGGRTEAFF.

The V call is TRBV28, the J call TRBJ1-1; no clear D gene. V was trimmed by 7 bases and J by 5 bases, leaving 11 bases between them. The CDR3 consists of 12 residues. Germline CDR1 reads MDHEN; CDR2 reads SYDVKM. The CDR3 nucleotides read TGTGCCAGCACTTTCGGGAGGACTGAAGCTTTCTTT. Its translation is CASTFGRTEAFF.

The chain couples TRBV28 to TRBJ1-2; D remains unclear. The CDR3 is made up of 14 amino acids. Trimming left V 5 bases short and J 3 bases short, with 13 bases between. Per the germline V gene, CDR1 is MDHEN and CDR2 is SYDVKM. The CDR3 region is CASSPGWLDYGYTF. CDR3 coding DNA: TGTGCCAGCAGTCCGGGATGGCTTGACTATGGCTACACCTTC.

The table lists this clone with a count of one. V and J are TRBV28 and TRBJ1-1; no definite D call. The CDR3 has 14 amino acids. The germline gives CDR1 MDHEN, CDR2 SYDVKM. V gave up 3 bases and J gave up 1 base, with 9 bases separating them. In DNA, the CDR3 is TGTGCCAGCAGTTTTAGCGGAGGGAACACTGAAGCTTTCTTT. Translating it yields CASSFSGGNTEAFF.

As DNA, the CDR3 is TGTGCCAGAAGCCCGGAGGTCTCGAGCACCGGGGAGCTGTTTTTT. It translates to CARSPEVSSTGELFF. The rearrangement joins TRBV5-3 to TRBJ2-2, with D perhaps TRBD2 (5 bases). TRBV5-3 is an ORF; its function is uncertain. V shed 4 bases and J shed 4 bases, with 14 bases lying between them. The CDR3 totals 15 residues.

The chain uses TRBV2 and TRBJ1-5, with D possibly TRBD1 on 6 matching bases. Looked up from germline, CDR1 is SNHLY and CDR2 is FYNNEI. The CDR3 is made up of 16 amino acids. The V and J ends lost 6 bases and 0 bases respectively, with 15 bases between them. The CDR3 region is CASSFGQFTSNQPQHF. CDR3 nucleotides: TGTGCCAGCAGCTTTGGACAGTTTACTAGCAATCAGCCCCAGCATTTT.

The chain carries TRBV12-3 or TRBV12-4 and TRBJ1-4; 11 bases map to TRBD1. V gave up 4 bases and J gave up 11 bases; unmatched junction bases: 3. This CDR3 is 13 amino acids long. The CDR3 reads CASSYRDRGKLFF. The CDR3 DNA reads as TGTGCCAGCAGTTACCGGGACAGGGGGAAACTGTTTTTT.

Only a few counts were recorded for this clone. The genes are TRBV5-6 and TRBJ1-1; no definite D call. CDR1 is SGHDT and CDR2 is YYEEEE in the germline V gene. CDR3 length equals 13 residues. V lost 4 bases to trimming and J lost 0 bases, with 7 bases between them. Here the CDR3 reads CASSPRMNTEAFF. Here the CDR3 DNA reads TGTGCCAGCAGCCCTAGGATGAACACTGAAGCTTTCTTT.

V gene TRBV7-2 combines with J gene TRBJ1-5; D unclear. Trimming cost V 5 bases and J 0 bases, with 11 bases left between them. Germline values: CDR1 SGHTA, CDR2 FQGNSA. The CDR3 has 15 amino acids. CDR3 DNA: TGTGCCAGCAGCCACCACAGTTATAGCAATCAGCCCCAGCATTTT. This translates into CASSHHSYSNQPQHF.

CDR3 sequence: CASSKVNYITGNTIYF. In DNA, the CDR3 is TGTGCCAGCAGCAAAGTTAACTATATCACTGGAAACACCATATATTTT. This sequence joins TRBV21-1 and TRBJ1-3. TRBV21-1 is noted as a pseudogene. The CDR3 has 16 residues.

V is TRBV9 and J is TRBJ2-4; maybe TRBD1 (6 bases). Looked up from germline, CDR1 is SGDLS and CDR2 is YYNGEE. The CDR3 contains 14 residues. V was shortened by 4 bases and J by 5 bases, with 13 bases between the two germline ends. In DNA form, the CDR3 reads TGTGCCAGCAGCCCGTCAGGGGTTCAAAACATTCAGTACTTC. As protein: CASSPSGVQNIQYF.

V gene TRBV5-1 combines with J gene TRBJ2-5; a possible D gene is TRBD2 (7 bases). CDR1 SGHRS and CDR2 YFSETQ come from the germline V gene. The CDR3 length is 15 residues. Trimming removed 2 bases at V and 5 bases at J, with 16 bases between. Here the CDR3 DNA reads TGCGCCAGCAGCTTCCCTGGGGGGGGCCCGGAGACCCAGTACTTC. Translated: CASSFPGGGPETQYF.

V gene TRBV19 combines with J gene TRBJ2-5; D perhaps matches TRBD1 (6 bases). V was pared by 4 bases and J by 1 base, with 16 bases between. CDR1 LNHDA and CDR2 SQIVND come from the germline V gene (reference sequence). This CDR3 contains 16 residues. The CDR3 nucleotides read TGTGCCAGTAGTAACCCGTACAGGGATATCCAAGAGACCCAGTACTTC. As protein: CASSNPYRDIQETQYF.

The CDR3 is CATIGQEAFF. For the CDR3, the DNA is TGTGCCACCATAGGACAGGAAGCTTTCTTT. The gene calls are TRBV19 and TRBJ1-1, with D possibly being TRBD1 (6 bases). The CDR3 extends over 10 amino acids. V dropped 10 bases and J dropped 8 bases, with 11 bases sitting between them. In germline, CDR1 is LNHDA, CDR2 SQIVND (reference sequence).

The chain employs TRBV28 and TRBJ1-4, with 9 bases aligning to TRBD1. Trimming cost V 2 bases and J 8 bases; bases outside gene matches: 6. Germline CDR1 reads MDHEN; CDR2 reads SYDVKM. The CDR3 covers 15 residues. This CDR3 is CASSLVGTGKEKLFF. The CDR3 region has the DNA TGTGCCAGCAGTTTAGTTGGGACAGGGAAGGAAAAACTGTTTTTT.

The rearrangement uses TRBV10-3 and TRBJ2-3; the D gene is possibly TRBD2 (6 bases). The CDR3 sequence is 13 residues long. Germline V gene sequence: CDR1 ENHRY, CDR2 SYGVKD. Trimming took off 0 bases at V and 5 bases at J, with 6 bases between the two ends. The CDR3 protein is CAISESGGDTQYF. In DNA form, the CDR3 reads TGTGCCATCAGTGAGTCGGGGGGAGATACGCAGTATTTT.

This clone has just one count. The chain employs TRBV11-2 and TRBJ2-1, with D tentatively TRBD1 (7 bases). Germline CDR1 and CDR2: SGHAT and FQNNGV. V lost 5 bases and J 7 bases, leaving 21 bases between the germline ends. This CDR3 has 16 residues. CDR3 amino acids: CASSPTMTGSGNEQFF. The CDR3 DNA is TGTGCCAGCAGCCCTACCATGACAGGGAGCGGGAATGAGCAGTTCTTC.

In DNA, the CDR3 is TGTGCCAGCAGTCTAATCTCAGGGAATGGCTACACCTTC. Translating it yields CASSLISGNGYTF. This sequence joins TRBV7-2 and TRBJ1-2; D might be TRBD1 (5 bases). Germline V gives CDR1 SGHTA, CDR2 FQGNSA. Trimming removed 6 bases at V and 6 bases at J, with 14 bases between. The CDR3 has 13 residues.